This T cell receptor beta chain is drawn from a study of CD4+ T cells in melanoma. Study observations and caveats: In melanoma, neoantigen-specific CD4+ T cells reportedly differed in differentiation state. CD8+ T cell, macrophage and B cell function reportedly correlated with neoantigen-specific CD4+ T cells.

CDR3 length: 15 amino acids. From germline, CDR1 is SGHNT and CDR2 YYREEE (reference sequence). V was trimmed by 0 bases and J by 5 bases, leaving 14 bases between them. Sequenced by immunoSEQ multiplex PCR; TCRdb stores in-frame clones only, minus some. Here the sample spans approximately 9,600 clones, nearly 80% being singletons. In regard to this clone: Its antigen is as yet unknown.

This receptor was identified in a human donor with melanoma. The chain couples TRBV5-4 to TRBJ1-2; D possibly corresponds to TRBD1 (5 bases). Sequencing was done on a sample of cells from a culture (not recorded whether cultured in vitro). This CDR3 is CASSLVQGGPYGYTF. Written as DNA, the CDR3 is TGTGCCAGCAGCTTGGTTCAGGGCGGCCCTTATGGCTACACCTTC.